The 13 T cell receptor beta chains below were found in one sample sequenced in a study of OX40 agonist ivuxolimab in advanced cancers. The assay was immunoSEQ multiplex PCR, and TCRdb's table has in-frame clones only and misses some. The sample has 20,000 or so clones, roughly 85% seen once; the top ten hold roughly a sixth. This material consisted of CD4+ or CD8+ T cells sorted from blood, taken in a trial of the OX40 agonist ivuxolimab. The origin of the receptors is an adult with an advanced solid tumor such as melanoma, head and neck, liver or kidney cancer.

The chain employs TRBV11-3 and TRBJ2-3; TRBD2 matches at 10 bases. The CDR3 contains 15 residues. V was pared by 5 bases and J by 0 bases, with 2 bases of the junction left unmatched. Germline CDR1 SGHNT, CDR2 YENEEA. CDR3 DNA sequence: TGTGCCAGCAGCCAGACTAGCGGGAGCACAGATACGCAGTATTTT. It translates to CASSQTSGSTDTQYF. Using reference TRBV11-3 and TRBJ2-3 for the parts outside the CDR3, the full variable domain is EAGVVQSPRYKIIEKKQPVAFWCNPISGHNTLYWYLQNLGQGPELLIRYENEEAVDDSQLPKDRFSAERLKGVDSTLKIQPAELGDSAVYLCASSQTSGSTDTQYFGPGTRLTVL.

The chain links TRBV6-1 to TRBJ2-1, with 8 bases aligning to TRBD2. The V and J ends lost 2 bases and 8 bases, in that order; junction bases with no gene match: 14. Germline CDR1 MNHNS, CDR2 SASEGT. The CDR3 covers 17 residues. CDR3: CASSEYPGGPVGDEQFF. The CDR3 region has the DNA TGTGCCAGCAGTGAATATCCGGGGGGGCCGGTTGGCGATGAGCAGTTCTTC.

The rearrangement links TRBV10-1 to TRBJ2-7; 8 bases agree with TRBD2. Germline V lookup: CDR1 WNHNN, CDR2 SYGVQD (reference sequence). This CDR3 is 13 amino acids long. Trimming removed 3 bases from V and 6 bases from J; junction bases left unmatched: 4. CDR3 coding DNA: TGCGCCAGCAGTGATCGGCTAGCGGGCGAGCAGTACTTC. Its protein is CASSDRLAGEQYF.

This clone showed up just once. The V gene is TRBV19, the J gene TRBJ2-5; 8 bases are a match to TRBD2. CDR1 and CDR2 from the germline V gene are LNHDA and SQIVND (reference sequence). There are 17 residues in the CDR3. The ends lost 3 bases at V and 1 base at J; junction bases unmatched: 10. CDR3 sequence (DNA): TGTGCCAGTAGTATTTATGGTAGCGGGATGGGCCAAGAGACCCAGTACTTC. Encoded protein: CASSIYGSGMGQETQYF.

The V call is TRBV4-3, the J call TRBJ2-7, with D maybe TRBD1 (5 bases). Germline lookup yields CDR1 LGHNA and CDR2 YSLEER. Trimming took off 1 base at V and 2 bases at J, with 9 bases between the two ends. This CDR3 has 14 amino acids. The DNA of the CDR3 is TGCGCCAGCAGCCAAGGGGGCGGTACCTACGAGCAGTACTTC. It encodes CASSQGGGTYEQYF.

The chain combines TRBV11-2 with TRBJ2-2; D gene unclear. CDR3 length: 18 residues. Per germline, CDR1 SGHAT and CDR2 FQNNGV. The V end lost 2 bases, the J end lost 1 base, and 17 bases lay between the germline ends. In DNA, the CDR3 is TGTGCCAGCAGCTTATTAGTAGTAGATAATGAGAACACCGGGGAGCTGTTTTTT. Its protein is CASSLLVVDNENTGELFF.

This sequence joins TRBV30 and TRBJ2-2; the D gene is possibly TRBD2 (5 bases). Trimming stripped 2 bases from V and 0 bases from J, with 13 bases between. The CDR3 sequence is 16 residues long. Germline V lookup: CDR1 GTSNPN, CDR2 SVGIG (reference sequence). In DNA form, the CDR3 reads TGTGCCTGGAGTAAGTTAAGCGGCTCGAACACCGGGGAGCTGTTTTTT. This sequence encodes CAWSKLSGSNTGELFF.

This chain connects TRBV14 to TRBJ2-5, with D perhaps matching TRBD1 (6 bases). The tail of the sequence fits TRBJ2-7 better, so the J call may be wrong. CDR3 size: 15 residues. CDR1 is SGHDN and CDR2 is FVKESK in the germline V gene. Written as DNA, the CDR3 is TGTGCCAGCAGCCAAGATGGCAGGGGTTGGTACGAGCAGTACTTC. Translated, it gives CASSQDGRGWYEQYF.

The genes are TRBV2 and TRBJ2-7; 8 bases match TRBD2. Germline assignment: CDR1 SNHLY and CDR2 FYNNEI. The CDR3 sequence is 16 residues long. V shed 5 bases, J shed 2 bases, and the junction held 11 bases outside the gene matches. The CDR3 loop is CASSPTSAGGPYEQYF. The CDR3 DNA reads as TGTGCCAGCAGTCCGACTTCGGCGGGAGGCCCCTACGAGCAGTACTTC.

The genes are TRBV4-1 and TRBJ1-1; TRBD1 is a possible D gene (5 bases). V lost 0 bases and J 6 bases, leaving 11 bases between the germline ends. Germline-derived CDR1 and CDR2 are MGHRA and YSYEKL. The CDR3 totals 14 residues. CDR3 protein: CASSQEGRGAEAFF. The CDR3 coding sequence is TGCGCCAGCAGCCAAGAGGGGCGAGGAGCTGAAGCTTTCTTT.

In DNA, the CDR3 is TGTGCCAGCAGTTTAAACGGCGGAAGCCCCTACGAGCAGTACTTC. Its translation: CASSLNGGSPYEQYF. The chain joins TRBV27 to TRBJ2-5, with no clear D. The end of the DNA aligns better with TRBJ2-7, so the J call may be wrong. Per germline, CDR1 MNHEY and CDR2 SMNVEV (reference sequence). The CDR3 consists of 15 residues.

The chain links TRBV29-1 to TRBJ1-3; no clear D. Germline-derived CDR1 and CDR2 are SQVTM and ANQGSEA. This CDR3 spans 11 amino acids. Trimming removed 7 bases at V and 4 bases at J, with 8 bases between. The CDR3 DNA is TGCAGCGGATCTTTCGGAAACACCATATATTTT. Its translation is CSGSFGNTIYF.

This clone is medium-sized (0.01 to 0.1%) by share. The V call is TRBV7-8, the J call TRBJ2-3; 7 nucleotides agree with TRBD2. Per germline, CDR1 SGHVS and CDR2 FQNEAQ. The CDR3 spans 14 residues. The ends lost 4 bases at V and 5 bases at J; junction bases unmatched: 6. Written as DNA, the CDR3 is TGTGCCAGCAGCTCTGGGGGGGTGGGAGATACGCAGTATTTT. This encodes CASSSGGVGDTQYF.